This TCR beta chain was obtained from a study of Graves' ophthalmopathy and Graves' hyperthyroidism. Whole-study findings and limits: Blood shared most expanded thyroid clonotypes above 0.001 frequency.

This clonotype has a count of ten or more. The antigen remains unidentified. Beta-chain TCR CDR3 regions were amplified from RNA transcripts. First-round RT-PCR with HTBI primers preceded a second-round multiplex PCR. A single record per CDR3 protein comes from TCRdb applying MiXCR to the multiplex PCR reads. The repertoire holds about 640,000 distinct CDR3 sequences, with roughly 39% as singletons. The CDR3 sequence is 16 residues long. Looked up from germline, CDR1 is SGHVS and CDR2 is FQNEAQ. V lost 1 base to trimming and J lost 0 bases; unmatched junction nucleotides: 6. Sequenced: peripheral blood. This receptor was taken from an adult man with Graves' ophthalmopathy. The genes are TRBV7-8 and TRBJ2-7, with 7 bases matching TRBD2. The CDR3 coding sequence is TGTGCCAGCAGCTTAGGGGTAGCGGGTTCCTCCTACGAGCAGTACTTC. Protein: CASSLGVAGSSYEQYF. Drawing the rest from reference TRBV7-8 and TRBJ2-7, the complete variable domain is GAGVSQSPRYKVAKRGQDVALRCDPISGHVSLFWYQQALGQGPEFLTYFQNEAQLDKSGLPSDRFFAERPEGSVSTLKIQRTQQEDSAVYLCASSLGVAGSSYEQYFGPGTRLTVT.